Each of the 14 T cell receptor beta chains below was sequenced from the same sample in a study of chemoradiotherapy in HPV16-positive cancers. Measured with immunoSEQ multiplex PCR; TCRdb has only the in-frame clones, and not every one. The sample holds 20,000 to 25,000 clones; roughly 86% are singletons and the top ten take under 6%. The sequenced sample was blood, obtained from a patient who underwent chemoradiotherapy. These receptors all stem from a human donor with HPV-associated anogenital cancer.

CDR3 nucleotide sequence: TGCGCCAGCAGCCAAGAAGGGACTAGCGGGTTTTACGGGGAGACCCAGTACTTC. It encodes CASSQEGTSGFYGETQYF. The J gene is TRBJ2-5, the V gene TRBV4-3; 12 bases line up with TRBD2. This CDR3 comprises 18 residues. Germline CDR1 LGHNA, CDR2 YSLEER. After removal of 0 bases from V and 5 bases from J, the junction contained 10 bases not matched to a gene.

J is TRBJ1-3 and V is TRBV6-5; perhaps TRBD1 as D (5 bases). Germline CDR1 and CDR2: MNHEY and SVGAGI. This CDR3 comprises 14 residues. Trimming shortened V by 0 bases and J by 6 bases, and 9 bases separated the two germline ends. CDR3 sequence: CASSYSTGENTIYF. The DNA of the CDR3 is TGTGCCAGCAGTTACTCGACGGGGGAAAACACCATATATTTT.

The CDR3 DNA follows: TGTGCCAGCAGTCAGACGCTTGGACTATACTATGGCTACACCTTC. It translates to CASSQTLGLYYGYTF. The chain links TRBV6-6 to TRBJ1-2; no definite D call. Trimming took 5 bases from V and 3 from J, leaving 16 bases between them. The CDR3 totals 15 residues. Germline V gene sequence: CDR1 MNHNY, CDR2 SVGAGI (reference sequence).

This clone is a singleton in its sample. The J gene is TRBJ2-5, the V gene TRBV6-1; TRBD2 matches 9 bases. The CDR3 contains 14 residues. Germline CDR1 reads MNHNS; CDR2 reads SASEGT. Trimming removed 8 bases from V and 4 bases from J; junction bases left unmatched: 8. The CDR3 spells CASRASGKGETQYF. Here the CDR3 DNA reads TGTGCCAGCCGGGCTAGCGGGAAGGGAGAGACCCAGTACTTC.

In this sample, this clone turned up once. The rearrangement uses TRBV12-5 and TRBJ2-1, with D unclear. This CDR3 has 13 residues. V was cut by 7 bases and J by 0 bases, with 7 bases left in between. The V gene's germline CDR1 is LGHNT and CDR2 FRNRAP. CDR3 DNA: TGTGCTAGTGTTTCGAGCTCCTACAATGAGCAGTTCTTC. The encoded protein is CASVSSSYNEQFF.

The genes are TRBV7-9 and TRBJ1-4; D ambiguous. This CDR3 is built from 15 residues. V was clipped by 5 bases and J by 0 bases, with 10 bases between them. Germline CDR1 SEHNR, CDR2 FQNEAQ (reference sequence). CDR3 loop: CASSPRGPTNEKLFF. CDR3 DNA sequence: TGTGCCAGCAGCCCCCGGGGTCCAACTAATGAAAAACTGTTTTTT.

This rearrangement joins TRBV5-1 to TRBJ1-3; D unresolved. CDR3 length: 12 residues. Germline assignment: CDR1 SGHRS and CDR2 YFSETQ. Deletions cut 4 bases from V and 0 bases from J, with 2 bases between. CDR3 region: CASSDSGNTIYF. CDR3 in DNA: TGCGCCAGCAGCGACTCTGGAAACACCATATATTTT.

In this sample, this clone turned up a few times. This rearrangement joins TRBV5-8 to TRBJ1-6; 10 bases are a match to TRBD1. Trimming removed 4 bases from V and 4 bases from J; junction bases left unmatched: 8. CDR1 and CDR2 from the germline V gene are SGHTS and YDEGEE. CDR3 length: 17 residues. The CDR3 DNA is TGTGCCAGCAGCCCGGAGCGACAGGGGGCTTATAATTCACCCCTCCACTTT. It translates to CASSPERQGAYNSPLHF. The full variable domain, completed using reference TRBV5-8 and TRBJ1-6, is EAGVTQSPTHLIKTRGQQATLRCSPISGHTSVYWYQQALGLGLQFLLWYDEGEERNRGNFPPRFSGRQFPNYSSELNVNALELEDSALYLCASSPERQGAYNSPLHFGNGTRLTVT.

This clone appeared once. The V gene is TRBV5-1, the J gene TRBJ1-6; 7 positions match TRBD1. This CDR3 has 14 residues. Germline assignment: CDR1 SGHRS and CDR2 YFSETQ. With 0 bases clipped from V and 17 bases from J, the junction kept 11 bases outside the gene matches. The CDR3 reads CASSLEPSTGYVHF. CDR3 sequence (DNA): TGCGCCAGCAGCTTGGAACCTTCGACAGGGTACGTCCACTTT.

This clone has a single count. The chain joins TRBV5-4 to TRBJ2-2, with 9 bases aligning to TRBD1. The V segment lost 2 bases and the J segment 5 bases; nucleotides outside the gene matches: 4. The CDR3 totals 15 residues. Germline V gives CDR1 SGHNT, CDR2 YYREEE (reference sequence). In nucleotides, the CDR3 is TGTGCCAGCAGCTTACAGGGGGCCGGGACCGGGGAGCTGTTTTTT. It codes for CASSLQGAGTGELFF. Supplemented by reference TRBV5-4 and TRBJ2-2, the full variable domain reads ETGVTQSPTHLIKTRGQQVTLRCSSQSGHNTVSWYQQALGQGPQFIFQYYREEENGRGNFPPRFSGLQFPNYSSELNVNALELDDSALYLCASSLQGAGTGELFFGEGSRLTVL.

The genes are TRBV11-1 and TRBJ2-1; possibly TRBD2 for D (5 bases). CDR3 length: 13 residues. The germline V gene encodes CDR1 SGHAT and CDR2 FQDESV (reference sequence). V was shortened by 3 bases and J by 7 bases, with 10 bases between the two germline ends. The CDR3 region is CASSFGGLNEQFF. The DNA for the CDR3 is TGTGCCAGCAGCTTTGGCGGGTTGAATGAGCAGTTCTTC.

V is TRBV6-6 and J is TRBJ2-5; 8 bases match TRBD1. The CDR3 extends over 15 amino acids. V lost 8 bases and J lost 3; bases outside the gene matches: 11. Looked up from germline, CDR1 is MNHNY and CDR2 is SVGAGI (reference sequence). In DNA, the CDR3 is TGTGCCAGCCGCTCCCGGGACAGGCATAAAGAGACCCAGTACTTC. This codes for CASRSRDRHKETQYF.

The chain combines TRBV19 with TRBJ1-5; D remains ambiguous. Germline V gene lookup returns CDR1 LNHDA and CDR2 SQIVND (reference sequence). The V gene lost 7 bases and the J gene lost 2 bases, with 15 bases spanning the gap. The CDR3 totals 15 residues. CDR3 nucleotide sequence: TGTGCCAGTACCTCTAGAACGGGTGGCAATCAGCCCCAGCATTTT. Translated: CASTSRTGGNQPQHF.

The chain recombines TRBV5-1 with TRBJ2-6; tentative D call: TRBD1 (6 bases). Germline V CDR1 and CDR2: SGHRS, YFSETQ. With 7 bases removed from V and 0 bases from J, the gap between germline ends came to 11 bases. The CDR3 extends over 15 amino acids. The CDR3 DNA is TGCGCCAGCGGCCAAGGGGGCTCTGGGGCCAACGTCCTGACTTTC. Its translation is CASGQGGSGANVLTF.